This T cell receptor beta chain is from a study of T cells in Graves' hyperthyroidism and ophthalmopathy. What was amplified from RNA transcripts were TCR beta CDR3 regions. A first-round RT-PCR of the TCR CDR3 used the HTBI primer set. MiXCR, applied by TCRdb to the multiplex PCR reads, yields one record per CDR3 protein. The table includes 550,000 to 600,000 distinct CDR3 sequences, over 15% detected once. In this sample, this clonotype turned up a few times. No progression to ophthalmopathy during 18 months of follow-up defined stable disease. The clonotype originates from a woman aged 18-29 years with Graves' hyperthyroidism. The source material was blood.

CDR3 DNA: TGTGCCAGCTCACGAACTACTGGTCAGGGGTACGAGCAGTACTTC. Amino acid sequence: CASSRTTGQGYEQYF. The chain recombines TRBV18 with TRBJ2-7, with a tentative D call TRBD1 (6 bases). V shed 4 bases and J shed 4 bases, with 17 bases lying between them. This CDR3 has 15 residues. Germline V lookup: CDR1 KGHSH, CDR2 LQKENI. Looking up the rest from reference TRBV18 and TRBJ2-7 gives the full variable domain: NAGVMQNPRHLVRRRGQEARLRCSPMKGHSHVYWYRQLPEEGLKFMVYLQKENIIDESGMPKERFSAEFPKEGPSILRIQQVVRGDSAAYFCASSRTTGQGYEQYFGPGTRLTVT.